A single sample is the source of the 10 T cell receptor beta chains below, sequenced in a study of CD8 T cells in Susac syndrome. A quantity of about 0.45 to 1 ug RNA underwent reverse transcription using random hexamers. MiXCR was run by TCRdb on the immunoSEQ multiplex PCR reads, yielding one entry per CDR3 protein. This table holds about 290,000 distinct CDR3 sequences, 85% found once. Sequenced sample: CD8+ T cells from PBMCs. Every receptor here comes from a human donor with multiple sclerosis.

The rearrangement joins TRBV28 to TRBJ1-5; D is uncertain. Trimming removed 0 bases at V and 7 bases at J, with 10 bases between. CDR1 and CDR2 (germline): MDHEN, SYDVKM. The CDR3 runs to 14 residues. This CDR3 is CASSLWSPGQPQHF. The CDR3 bases are TGTGCCAGCAGTTTATGGTCCCCGGGGCAGCCCCAGCATTTT. Full variable domain (rest looked up from reference TRBV28 and TRBJ1-5): DVKVTQSSRYLVKRTGEKVFLECVQDMDHENMFWYRQDPGLGLRLIYFSYDVKMKEKGDIPEGYSVSREKKERFSLILESASTNQTSMYLCASSLWSPGQPQHFGDGTRLSIL.

The V call is TRBV4-1, the J call TRBJ2-1; D is undetermined. The germline V and J ends were trimmed by 1 base and 8 bases, with 9 bases remaining between them. In germline, CDR1 is MGHRA, CDR2 YSYEKL. The CDR3 length is 13 residues. The CDR3 region is CASSQGLEYEQFF. In DNA, the CDR3 is TGCGCCAGCAGCCAAGGGCTAGAGTATGAGCAGTTCTTC.

The V gene is TRBV6-5, the J gene TRBJ2-1; perhaps D is TRBD1 or TRBD2 (5 bases each). CDR3 length: 15 amino acids. Trimming took off 0 bases at V and 6 bases at J, with 12 bases between the two ends. CDR1 is MNHEY and CDR2 is SVGAGI in the germline V gene. CDR3 loop: CASSYSGTEGNEQFF. DNA of the CDR3: TGTGCCAGCAGTTACTCGGGGACGGAAGGCAATGAGCAGTTCTTC.

This chain joins TRBV28 and TRBJ2-5, with a tentative D call TRBD2 (6 bases). The CDR3 sequence is 15 residues long. CDR1 and CDR2 (germline): MDHEN, SYDVKM. Trimming removed 10 bases at V and 5 bases at J, with 23 bases between. The CDR3 nucleotides are TGTGCCATTCATACCAATCGGGAGTCCTTGGAGACCCAGTACTTC. Translation: CAIHTNRESLETQYF.

The chain combines TRBV30 with TRBJ2-1; no clear D gene. The V gene's germline CDR1 is GTSNPN and CDR2 SVGIG (reference sequence). The V end lost 0 bases, the J end lost 0 bases, and 12 bases lay between the germline ends. The CDR3 is 16 amino acids. CDR3 sequence: CAWSVLGSNSYNEQFF. As DNA, the CDR3 is TGTGCCTGGAGTGTACTGGGCAGCAACTCCTACAATGAGCAGTTCTTC.

This chain connects TRBV4-3 to TRBJ2-1; D gene ambiguous. V was trimmed by 0 bases and J by 5 bases, leaving 11 bases between them. CDR3 size: 15 residues. Looked up from germline, CDR1 is LGHNA and CDR2 is YSLEER. The CDR3 sequence is CASSQDWRSNNEQFF. CDR3 in DNA: TGCGCCAGCAGCCAAGACTGGCGGTCCAACAATGAGCAGTTCTTC.

The rearrangement joins TRBV19 to TRBJ2-4; D gene uncertain. Per the germline V gene, CDR1 is LNHDA and CDR2 is SQIVND (reference sequence). The CDR3 consists of 13 residues. V was pared by 3 bases and J by 3 bases, with 6 bases between. This chain's CDR3 is CASSIDGKNIQYF. DNA of the CDR3: TGTGCCAGTAGTATCGACGGCAAAAACATTCAGTACTTC.

V gene TRBV28 combines with J gene TRBJ2-7; 7 bases are shared with TRBD1. The CDR3 spans 12 residues. Germline V gene data show CDR1 as MDHEN and CDR2 as SYDVKM. Trimming took 8 bases from V and 7 from J; bases not matched to a gene: 8. In nucleotides, the CDR3 is TGTGCCAGCCGGGACAGTGGTTTGGAGCAGTACTTC. It encodes CASRDSGLEQYF.

This rearrangement joins TRBV28 to TRBJ1-2, with D possibly being TRBD1 (5 bases). V was cut by 6 bases and J by 0 bases, with 17 bases left in between. The length of the CDR3 is 16 residues. Germline CDR1 is MDHEN and CDR2 is SYDVKM. CDR3 sequence (DNA): TGTGCCAGCAGACCTTTCGACAGCATAGCTAACTATGGCTACACCTTC. Encoded protein: CASRPFDSIANYGYTF.

J is TRBJ2-1 and V is TRBV5-6, with 11 bases that match TRBD2. J was trimmed by 7 bases and V by 4 bases; bases with no gene match: 7. This CDR3 contains 15 residues. CDR1 is SGHDT and CDR2 is YYEEEE in the germline V gene. CDR3 in amino acids: CASSAGTSGLNEQFF. The CDR3 nucleotides read TGTGCCAGCAGCGCCGGGACTAGCGGTCTTAATGAGCAGTTCTTC.